This T cell receptor (beta chain) was captured in a study of shared clonotypes between healthy human individuals. The method was immunoSEQ multiplex PCR; TCRdb's version includes in-frame clones alone and lacks a portion of them. The data contain roughly 2.6 million clones, about 92% of them singletons. This clone has a single count. The specimen was naive CD4+ T cells sorted from blood. Subset described: CD45RA+ positively selected. The source of this sequence is a man in his late teens or twenties in good health.

CDR3 sequence reads: CASSYEVTNEKLFF. CDR3 DNA: TGTGCCAGCAGTTACGAGGTTACTAATGAAAAACTGTTTTTT. V gene TRBV6-6 combines with J gene TRBJ1-4; D is ambiguous. Germline V CDR1 and CDR2: MNHNY, SVGAGI (reference sequence). The CDR3 has 14 residues. V lost 2 bases and J lost 2, with 6 bases in between.